This is a list of T cell receptor beta chains from one sample in a study of blood T cell repertoires in COVID-19. The repertoire was sequenced with immunoSEQ multiplex PCR; TCRdb's copy has only in-frame clones and lacks some. This sample has 200,000 to 300,000 clones, with 92% found just once. Sequenced material: peripheral blood. The receptors were gathered from a man younger than 45 with COVID-19, enrolled during active disease. The CDR3 runs from the conserved cysteine through the conserved F or W. Fields, in order: J gene, V gene, clone size, D gene, CDR3 protein, CDR3 DNA. D genes are given only for firm matches. Size tells how often a clone was seen (once, few, many) or the class of an expanded clone, and some rows leave it out.

>TRBJ2-7|TRBV7-9|-|TRBD1
CASSIRDSQYF
TGTGCCAGCAGCATCCGGGACAGTCAGTACTTC
>TRBJ1-4|TRBV19|few|TRBD1
CASSPRQGAANEKLFF
TGTGCCAGTAGTCCCCGACAGGGGGCAGCTAATGAAAAACTGTTTTTT
>TRBJ2-7|TRBV30|-|-
CAWSGWGGADEQYF
TGTGCCTGGAGTGGTTGGGGGGGGGCCGACGAGCAGTACTTC
>TRBJ2-3|TRBV9|-|-
CASSVLSNYGDTQYF
TGTGCCAGCAGCGTATTAAGCAATTACGGGGATACGCAGTATTTT
>TRBJ1-4|TRBV27|-|-
CASSSRWTAPTNEKLFF
TGTGCCAGCAGTTCCCGCTGGACAGCCCCAACTAATGAAAAACTGTTTTTT
>TRBJ2-1|TRBV19|-|TRBD2
CASNPGTSLAGEQFF
TGTGCCAGTAACCCCGGGACTAGTCTAGCGGGTGAGCAGTTCTTC
>TRBJ1-1|TRBV30|-|-
CARRDTAGTEAFF
TGTGCCCGGAGGGACACAGCGGGGACTGAAGCTTTCTTT
>TRBJ1-2|TRBV29-1|-|-
CSVGRRGNYGYTF
TGCAGCGTCGGACGTCGGGGGAACTATGGCTACACCTTC
>TRBJ2-5|TRBV5-5|-|TRBD1
CASSPTGGAETQYF
TGTGCCAGCAGCCCGACAGGGGGCGCAGAGACCCAGTACTTC
>TRBJ1-3|TRBV29-1|-|TRBD1
CSVRQGAGNTIYF
TGCAGCGTTCGACAGGGGGCTGGAAACACCATATATTTT
>TRBJ1-1|TRBV12-3/TRBV12-4|-|TRBD1
CASSSDRGTEAFF
TGTGCCAGCAGTTCGGACAGGGGCACTGAAGCTTTCTTT
>TRBJ2-3|TRBV4-1|-|TRBD1
CASSQARGQGGDTQYF
TGCGCCAGCAGCCAGGCTAGAGGACAGGGGGGAGATACGCAGTATTTT
>TRBJ1-6|TRBV27|-|-
CASSLSDSRSYNSPLHF
TGTGCCAGCAGTTTATCTGACAGCCGCTCCTATAATTCACCCCTCCACTTT
>TRBJ2-2|TRBV7-6|-|-
CASSLGSYTGELFF
TGTGCCAGCAGCTTAGGTTCCTACACCGGGGAGCTGTTTTTT
>TRBJ1-2|TRBV6-5|-|-
CASSYSSPRREGYTF
TGTGCCAGCAGTTACTCGAGTCCCCGGCGGGAAGGCTACACCTTC
>TRBJ1-4|TRBV4-2|-|TRBD1
CASSPRADRLNEKLFF
TGTGCCAGCAGCCCCCGTGCGGACAGGCTTAATGAAAAACTGTTTTTT
>TRBJ1-5|TRBV28|-|TRBD1
CASSLASFSGQGASQPQHF
TGTGCCAGCAGTTTGGCTTCTTTCTCCGGGCAGGGGGCTAGTCAGCCCCAGCATTTT
>TRBJ2-3|TRBV5-1|-|-
CASSPGASGTDTQYF
TGCGCCAGCAGCCCAGGGGCCTCGGGCACAGATACGCAGTATTTT
>TRBJ1-4|TRBV7-2|-|TRBD1
CASSLVGGAVNEKLFF
TGTGCCAGCAGCTTAGTAGGGGGCGCGGTTAATGAAAAACTGTTTTTT
>TRBJ2-1|TRBV7-2|-|-
CASRNPGLGHNEQFF
TGTGCCAGCAGAAATCCGGGACTGGGGCACAATGAGCAGTTCTTC
>TRBJ2-5|TRBV9|-|-
CASSVAVQETQYF
TGTGCCAGCAGCGTAGCTGTCCAAGAGACCCAGTACTTC
>TRBJ1-5|TRBV2|-|-
CASSDGGAGQPQHF
TGTGCCAGCAGTGATGGCGGGGCGGGCCAGCCCCAGCATTTT
>TRBJ1-4|TRBV5-6|-|TRBD1
CASSGGGQGGNEKLFF
TGTGCCAGCAGCGGAGGAGGCCAGGGGGGTAATGAAAAACTGTTTTTT
>TRBJ1-2|TRBV5-1|-|TRBD1
CASSPDRGPFGYTF
TGCGCCAGCAGCCCCGACAGGGGGCCCTTTGGCTACACCTTC
>TRBJ1-1|TRBV6-5|-|TRBD1
CASSLSPGTAEAFF
TGTGCCAGCAGTTTATCCCCCGGGACAGCCGAAGCTTTCTTT
>TRBJ2-5|TRBV7-9|-|TRBD2
CASSSGTRPETQYF
TGTGCCAGCAGCTCGGGGACTAGACCAGAGACCCAGTACTTC
>TRBJ2-7|TRBV5-1|-|TRBD2
CASTLSGSYEQYF
TGCGCCAGCACCCTAAGCGGGAGCTACGAGCAGTACTTC
>TRBJ1-4|TRBV7-9|-|-
CASSSDIHNEKLFF
TGTGCCAGCAGCTCGGACATTCATAATGAAAAACTGTTTTTT
>TRBJ1-1|TRBV9|-|-
CASSPQLAGGNTEAFF
TGTGCCAGCAGTCCCCAGTTGGCGGGGGGGAACACTGAAGCTTTCTTT
>TRBJ1-2|TRBV2|-|-
CATHYGEGGGYTF
TGTGCCACCCACTACGGAGAGGGAGGAGGCTACACCTTC